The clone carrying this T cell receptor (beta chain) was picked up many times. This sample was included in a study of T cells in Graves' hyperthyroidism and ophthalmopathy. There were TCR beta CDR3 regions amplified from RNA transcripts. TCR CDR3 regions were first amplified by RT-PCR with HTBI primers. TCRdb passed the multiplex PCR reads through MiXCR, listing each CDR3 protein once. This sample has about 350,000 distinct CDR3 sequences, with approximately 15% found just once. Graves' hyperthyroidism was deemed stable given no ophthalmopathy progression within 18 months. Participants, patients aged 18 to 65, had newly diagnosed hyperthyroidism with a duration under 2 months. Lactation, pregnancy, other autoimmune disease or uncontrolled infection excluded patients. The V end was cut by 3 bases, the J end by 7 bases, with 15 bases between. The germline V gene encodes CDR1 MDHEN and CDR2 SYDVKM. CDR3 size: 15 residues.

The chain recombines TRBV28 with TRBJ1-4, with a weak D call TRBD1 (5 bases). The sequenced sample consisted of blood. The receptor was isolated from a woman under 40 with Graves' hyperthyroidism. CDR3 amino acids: CASSFPTGGGEKLFF. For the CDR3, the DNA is TGTGCCAGCAGTTTCCCGACCGGGGGTGGTGAAAAACTGTTTTTT.